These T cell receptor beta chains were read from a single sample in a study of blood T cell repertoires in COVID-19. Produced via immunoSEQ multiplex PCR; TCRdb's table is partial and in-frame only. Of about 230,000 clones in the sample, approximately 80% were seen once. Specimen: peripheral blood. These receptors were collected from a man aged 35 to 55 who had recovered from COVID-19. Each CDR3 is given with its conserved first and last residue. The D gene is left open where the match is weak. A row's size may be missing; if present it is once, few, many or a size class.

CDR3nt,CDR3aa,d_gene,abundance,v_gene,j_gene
TGCGCCAGCAGCGCCAGCTCTGGGGCCAACGTCCTGACTTTC,CASSASSGANVLTF,.,few,TRBV5-1,TRBJ2-6
TGTGCCAGCAGTGAAGCGGGGAACAGGGGAGATGGCTACACCTTC,CASSEAGNRGDGYTF,TRBD1,.,TRBV6-1,TRBJ1-2
TGTGCCAGCAGCTTAGCCCTTAATCCCACTGAAGCTTTCTTT,CASSLALNPTEAFF,.,.,TRBV11-2,TRBJ1-1
TGTGCCTGGGGAAAACAGGGGGCTAACTATGGCTACACCTTC,CAWGKQGANYGYTF,TRBD1,.,TRBV30,TRBJ1-2
TGTGCCAGCAGCTTATCGGCGGCCCCTAACTATGGCTACACCTTC,CASSLSAAPNYGYTF,.,.,TRBV11-2,TRBJ1-2
TGTGCCAGCAGTGAAGAACAGGGTCTAGGGGGCTACACCTTC,CASSEEQGLGGYTF,.,.,TRBV2,TRBJ1-2
TGTGCCAGCAGCCCGGGACTTAACTCCTACAATGAGCAGTTCTTC,CASSPGLNSYNEQFF,.,once,TRBV7-9,TRBJ2-1
TGTGCCACCCGGTTTGGGGCGCGGAATTCACCCCTCCACTTT,CATRFGARNSPLHF,.,few,TRBV2,TRBJ1-6
TGTGCCAGCAGGACACTGGATCGCATGTCTGAGCAGTTCTTC,CASRTLDRMSEQFF,.,.,TRBV7-9,TRBJ2-1
TGTGCCAGCAGCTTATTGGGACAGGGGGCGACAGATACGCAGTATTTT,CASSLLGQGATDTQYF,TRBD1,.,TRBV7-2,TRBJ2-3
TGTGCCAGTTTACCTCTGTGGGGACTAGCGGGCCTGAACGAAGGCACCGGGGAGCTGTTTTTT,CASLPLWGLAGLNEGTGELFF,TRBD2,once,TRBV19,TRBJ2-2
TGTGCAGCCCCCCGATGCAGGGGCGCCGAGACTGAAGCTTTCTTT,CAAPRCRGAETEAFF,.,.,TRBV19,TRBJ1-1
TGTGCCAGCAGCTTACAACAGGGTGGCTACACCTTC,CASSLQQGGYTF,.,.,TRBV11-3,TRBJ1-2
TGTGCCAGCAGCCCCGGGACTAGCGATAATGAGCAGTTCTTC,CASSPGTSDNEQFF,TRBD2,.,TRBV5-4,TRBJ2-1
TGTGCCAGCAGTCCCAGGGCCCGGGGGGAGACCCAGTACTTC,CASSPRARGETQYF,.,.,TRBV6-2/TRBV6-3,TRBJ2-5
TGTGCCAGCAGCCAAGGGATCGTTGGCAGGACAGCCTCCTATAATTCACCCCTCCACTTT,CASSQGIVGRTASYNSPLHF,.,.,TRBV3-1/TRBV3-2,TRBJ1-6
TGTGCCAGCTCACCGCAGGGGGCGCCGAACACCGGGGAGCTGTTTTTT,CASSPQGAPNTGELFF,TRBD1,.,TRBV18,TRBJ2-2
TGTGCCAGCAGCTTACGCTCCTACGAGCAGTACTTC,CASSLRSYEQYF,.,.,TRBV7-2,TRBJ2-7
TGTGCTAGTGGCTACCTGAACACCGGGGAGCTGTTTTTT,CASGYLNTGELFF,.,.,TRBV12-5,TRBJ2-2
TGTGCCAGCAGCTCTTCCGGGGGGGCCAAAAACATTCAGTACTTC,CASSSSGGAKNIQYF,TRBD2,few,TRBV7-2,TRBJ2-4
TGTGCCACACACAGTCCGGGGACACGCTACGAGCAGTACTTC,CATHSPGTRYEQYF,.,.,TRBV6-5,TRBJ2-7
TGTGCCAGCAGTCGCATCGGGTTGCAGACCCAGTACTTC,CASSRIGLQTQYF,.,.,TRBV6-5,TRBJ2-5
TGTGCCAGCAGTGAGAGGGGGCGAACCGGGGAGCTGTTTTTT,CASSERGRTGELFF,TRBD1,.,TRBV6-4,TRBJ2-2
TGTGCCAGCAGCTTCGCACGGGGGGTCCAAGAGACCCAGTACTTC,CASSFARGVQETQYF,TRBD2,.,TRBV7-2,TRBJ2-5
TGTGCCAGCTCAGACCTAGCGGGTCTATACGAGCAGTACTTC,CASSDLAGLYEQYF,TRBD2,.,TRBV18,TRBJ2-7
TGTGCCACCAGTGGAAAAGGAGGGGGGGGCACAGATACGCAGTATTTT,CATSGKGGGGTDTQYF,.,.,TRBV24-1,TRBJ2-3
TGTGCCAGCTCACCAGCGGACAGGGGTACTGAAGCTTTCTTT,CASSPADRGTEAFF,TRBD1,.,TRBV18,TRBJ1-1
TGTGCCAGCAGCCCTAGCGGGCGAAATCAGCCCCAGCATTTT,CASSPSGRNQPQHF,.,.,TRBV14,TRBJ1-5
TGCGCCAGCAGCTTACGGTACCAAGAGACCCAGTACTTC,CASSLRYQETQYF,.,.,TRBV5-1,TRBJ2-5
TGTGCCTGGAGTGTACGGCTAGCGACTGACGAGCAGTACTTC,CAWSVRLATDEQYF,.,.,TRBV30,TRBJ2-7
TGTGCCAGCAGCGGAACCGGGAACAGGGGGCTCGGGGAGCTGTTTTTT,CASSGTGNRGLGELFF,TRBD1,.,TRBV9,TRBJ2-2
TGTGCCAGCAGCTTCAGGGGGACCACTGAAGCTTTCTTT,CASSFRGTTEAFF,TRBD1,.,TRBV5-6,TRBJ1-1
TGTGCCACCAGCAGAGATTTACAATCAAGCACAGATACGCAGTATTTT,CATSRDLQSSTDTQYF,.,.,TRBV15,TRBJ2-3
TGTGCCTGGAGTACCTTTTCGCAGGGAAACACTGAAGCTTTCTTT,CAWSTFSQGNTEAFF,.,.,TRBV30,TRBJ1-1
TGTGCCAGCAGCTTATACTCCATATATTTT,CASSLYSIYF,.,.,TRBV7-9,TRBJ1-3
TGTGCCAGCAGTACATCTCGGAGGGCCTCAATCCAACCCTACGAGCAGTACTTC,CASSTSRRASIQPYEQYF,.,.,TRBV28,TRBJ2-7
TGTGCCAGCAGCCCCGCGGGGTTTAGGTCCTACGAGCAGTACTTC,CASSPAGFRSYEQYF,.,.,TRBV11-2,TRBJ2-7
TGTGCCACCAGTCACCCACAGGGGAATGAGCAGTTCTTC,CATSHPQGNEQFF,TRBD1,.,TRBV24-1,TRBJ2-1
TGTGCCAGCTCACGGCAGTCCGATGAAAAACTGTTTTTT,CASSRQSDEKLFF,.,.,TRBV18,TRBJ1-4
TGTGCCAGCTCACCACCAGGAGGGGGCCGTGAAAAACTGTTTTTT,CASSPPGGGREKLFF,TRBD1,.,TRBV18,TRBJ1-4
TGTGCCTGGAGCCCGAAGGACTTCCTCGGCACAGATACGCAGTATTTT,CAWSPKDFLGTDTQYF,.,.,TRBV30,TRBJ2-3
TGTGCCAGCAGCCATCACCCAGCGGACCAAGAGACCCAGTACTTC,CASSHHPADQETQYF,.,.,TRBV27,TRBJ2-5
TGCAGTGCTAGTAATACAGGGACGGGGGGGAATCAGCCCCAGCATTTT,CSASNTGTGGNQPQHF,.,once,TRBV20-1,TRBJ1-5
TGCGCCAGCAGCCCTCTGCCCTCGCGGAGCTTCTACGAGCAGTACTTC,CASSPLPSRSFYEQYF,.,.,TRBV5-1,TRBJ2-7
TGTGCCAGCAGCGGTCGACAGGGCGCTAATGAAAAACTGTTTTTT,CASSGRQGANEKLFF,TRBD1,.,TRBV9,TRBJ1-4
TGTGCCAGCAGCGAATCGGACATCTCGAGCTACACCTTC,CASSESDISSYTF,.,.,TRBV7-9,TRBJ1-2
TGCGCCAGCGGAAACCAGGGGTACGAGCAGTACTTC,CASGNQGYEQYF,.,many,TRBV5-1,TRBJ2-7
TGTGCCATTACGGGACAAGCGAACACTGAAGCTTTCTTT,CAITGQANTEAFF,.,few,TRBV10-3,TRBJ1-1
TGCAGCGTTGTGTGGGGGGGAGTAGGGACCCAGTACTTC,CSVVWGGVGTQYF,TRBD2,.,TRBV29-1,TRBJ2-5
TGTGCCAGCACAGGGGGCTCTGGAAACACCATATATTTT,CASTGGSGNTIYF,TRBD1,.,TRBV5-6,TRBJ1-3
TGTGCCAGCAGTTACGTGGCGGGAGTAGATACGCAGTATTTT,CASSYVAGVDTQYF,TRBD2,.,TRBV6-5,TRBJ2-3